Below, 11 T cell receptor beta chains from the same sample are listed, as sequenced in a study of blood T cell repertoires in COVID-19. This table comes from immunoSEQ multiplex PCR, and its TCRdb copy is limited to in-frame clones, with some not included. This repertoire shows under 250,000 clones, approximately 85% found once; its top ten account for less than 6.5%. Sequences were obtained from peripheral blood. These receptors were collected from a man aged 45-65 years with COVID-19, enrolled during active disease.

The sample holds one count of this clone. The chain is built from TRBV5-1 and TRBJ2-7; 11 bases are a match to TRBD1. The germline CDR1 and CDR2 sequences are SGHRS and YFSETQ. The CDR3 has 14 amino acids. Trimming cost V 4 bases and J 3 bases; bases outside gene matches: 3. The CDR3 region is CASSPGTGGYEQYF. In nucleotides, the CDR3 is TGCGCCAGCAGCCCTGGGACAGGGGGCTACGAGCAGTACTTC.

The V gene is TRBV27, the J gene TRBJ1-1; D not resolved. The germline gives CDR1 MNHEY, CDR2 SMNVEV (reference sequence). The CDR3 is 14 amino acids. Trimming took off 6 bases at V and 0 bases at J, with 11 bases between the two ends. The CDR3 DNA reads TGTGCCAGCAGCTCAATTGGAGTGAACACTGAAGCTTTCTTT. It specifies CASSSIGVNTEAFF.

This clone was counted once. The genes are TRBV5-1 and TRBJ2-2; 11 bases match TRBD1. The junction had 8 bases not matched to a gene; V was cut back by 0 bases and J by 7 bases. CDR3 length equals 17 residues. Germline loops: CDR1 SGHRS, CDR2 YFSETQ. The chain's CDR3 is CASSLVSGQGAGGELFF. CDR3 nucleotides: TGCGCCAGCAGCTTGGTGAGCGGACAGGGGGCTGGCGGGGAGCTGTTTTTT.

This sequence joins TRBV2 and TRBJ2-3, with 7 nucleotides matching TRBD1. The V segment lost 10 bases and the J segment 2 bases; nucleotides outside the gene matches: 9. From germline, CDR1 is SNHLY and CDR2 FYNNEI. This CDR3 has 14 amino acids. The chain's CDR3 is CATEGGSPTDTQYF. Here the CDR3 DNA reads TGTGCCACGGAAGGGGGCTCCCCCACAGATACGCAGTATTTT.

V usage is TRBV3-1 (or the pseudogene TRBV3-2) and J usage is TRBJ2-3, with D maybe TRBD2 (6 bases). This CDR3 comprises 16 residues. V was clipped by 5 bases and J by 6 bases, with 21 bases between them. Germline lookup yields CDR1 LGHDT and CDR2 YNNKEL (reference sequence). The DNA for the CDR3 is TGTGCCAGCAGCATGGGTACGGCGGGGAGGTTGGATACGCAGTATTTT. Translated, it gives CASSMGTAGRLDTQYF.

The chain joins TRBV6-5 to TRBJ1-4, with D maybe TRBD1 (5 bases). Germline V lookup: CDR1 MNHEY, CDR2 SVGAGI. V was cut by 2 bases and J by 4 bases, with 11 bases left in between. The CDR3 has 15 residues. DNA for the CDR3: TGTGCCAGCAGTTACGGCCAGGGATGTAATGAAAAACTGTTTTTT. Protein: CASSYGQGCNEKLFF.

The chain combines TRBV12-3 or TRBV12-4 with TRBJ2-5, with 9 bases identical to TRBD1. J gave up 4 bases and V 6 bases, and 3 bases lay outside the gene matches. The CDR3 sequence is 13 residues long. The CDR3 nucleotides read TGTGCCAGCAGAAGACAGGGGGTAGAGACCCAGTACTTC. Amino acid sequence: CASRRQGVETQYF.

The chain recombines TRBV15 with TRBJ2-3; TRBD2 might be the D (6 bases). This CDR3 is 15 amino acids long. The germline CDR1 and CDR2 sequences are LNHNV and YYDKDF (reference sequence). The V gene lost 8 bases and the J gene lost 5 bases, with 20 bases spanning the gap. The CDR3, as DNA: TGTGCCACCCGGGAGACTGCCTTACTGAGAGATACGCAGTATTTT. It yields the protein CATRETALLRDTQYF.

The V gene is TRBV6-5, the J gene TRBJ2-1; 7 bases align to TRBD1. V was pared by 5 bases and J by 3 bases, with 7 bases of the junction left unmatched. The V gene's germline CDR1 is MNHEY and CDR2 SVGAGI. This CDR3 has 15 residues. The CDR3 DNA follows: TGTGCCAGCAGTCCCGGGGCAGGGGGCTACAATGAGCAGTTCTTC. It is translated as CASSPGAGGYNEQFF.

The chain links TRBV7-2 to TRBJ2-7; 13 bases line up with TRBD2. The CDR3 sequence is 18 residues long. Germline V gives CDR1 SGHTA, CDR2 FQGNSA. V lost 5 bases and J lost 0; bases outside the gene matches: 10. The chain's CDR3 is CASSLRTSGGPSSYEQYF. The CDR3 bases are TGTGCCAGCAGCCTGAGGACTAGCGGGGGCCCTAGCTCCTACGAGCAGTACTTC. The full variable domain, in which reference TRBV7-2 and TRBJ2-7 provide the parts outside the CDR3, is GAGVSQSPSNKVTEKGKDVELRCDPISGHTALYWYRQSLGQGLEFLIYFQGNSAPDKSGLPSDRFSAERTGGSVSTLTIQRTQQEDSAVYLCASSLRTSGGPSSYEQYFGPGTRLTVT.

The CDR3 sequence: CASSLGGTWGHGELFF. CDR3 nucleotides: TGCGCCAGCAGCTTGGGAGGAACATGGGGGCACGGGGAGCTGTTTTTT. This sequence joins TRBV5-1 and TRBJ2-2; D is possibly TRBD1 (6 bases). The CDR3 runs 16 residues. V shed 0 bases and J shed 7 bases, with 16 bases lying between them. Germline assignment: CDR1 SGHRS and CDR2 YFSETQ.